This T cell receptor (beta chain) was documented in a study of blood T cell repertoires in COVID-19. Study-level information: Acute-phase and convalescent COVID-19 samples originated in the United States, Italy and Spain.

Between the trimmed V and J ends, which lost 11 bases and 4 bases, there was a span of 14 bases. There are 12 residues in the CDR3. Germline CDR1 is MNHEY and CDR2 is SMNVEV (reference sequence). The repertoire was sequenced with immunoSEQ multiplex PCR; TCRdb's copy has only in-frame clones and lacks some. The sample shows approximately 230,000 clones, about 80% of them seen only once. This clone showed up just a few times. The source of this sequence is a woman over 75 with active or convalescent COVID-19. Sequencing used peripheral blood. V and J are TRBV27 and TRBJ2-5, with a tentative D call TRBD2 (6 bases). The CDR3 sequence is CAAWRARETQYF. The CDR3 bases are TGTGCCGCCTGGAGGGCCCGAGAGACCCAGTACTTC.